This T cell receptor (beta chain) emerged from a study of T cell repertoires in cytomegalovirus infection. Across the study: Through public TCR beta signatures, both CMV infection and matching HLA type were indicated. Study-level results: Cumulative public TCR beta family frequency identified CMV carriers with the relevant HLA. CMV-specific TCR beta clonotypes restricted by HLA-C dominated the ex vivo response.

Comments on this clonotype: The target antigen is unknown.

TCRdb processed the reads anew with MiXCR; each CDR3 protein has one entry. Of roughly 720,000 distinct CDR3 sequences detected, roughly 36% appear once; the ten largest clones hold 2.8%. V shed 6 bases and J shed 6 bases, with 9 bases lying between them. Germline V gene lookup returns CDR1 LNHDA and CDR2 SQIVND (reference sequence). The CDR3 is 13 residues long. V usage is TRBV19 and J usage is TRBJ1-6; unclear D gene. Sequenced input: PBMCs. The source is a human donor in good health (CMV status not recorded). Some clones in this sample may be carry-over from other donors' samples. The CDR3 nucleotides are TGTGCCAGTAGACCCCGGACTAATTCACCCCTCCACTTT. It yields the protein CASRPRTNSPLHF. The full variable domain, in which reference TRBV19 and TRBJ1-6 provide the parts outside the CDR3, is DGGITQSPKYLFRKEGQNVTLSCEQNLNHDAMYWYRQDPGQGLRLIYYSQIVNDFQKGDIAEGYSVSREKKESFPLTVTSAQKNPTAFYLCASRPRTNSPLHFGNGTRLTVT.